The clone carrying this T cell receptor beta chain has just a few counts. This sample is part of a study of neurological immune-mediated disorders. The CDR3 has 17 residues. V was clipped by 5 bases and J by 3 bases; unmatched bases: 10. TCRdb reprocessed the 5' RACE reads via MiXCR and lists one record per CDR3 protein. The table has some 30,000 distinct CDR3 sequences, over 12% seen once. The chain combines TRBV12-3 or TRBV12-4 with TRBJ1-2, with 12 bases identical to TRBD1. The specimen was PBMCs. The source is a man aged 65 to 79 in good health. The CDR3 spells CASSDRDRGPGDYGYTF. As DNA, the CDR3 is TGTGCCAGCAGTGACCGGGACAGGGGGCCGGGGGACTATGGCTACACCTTC.